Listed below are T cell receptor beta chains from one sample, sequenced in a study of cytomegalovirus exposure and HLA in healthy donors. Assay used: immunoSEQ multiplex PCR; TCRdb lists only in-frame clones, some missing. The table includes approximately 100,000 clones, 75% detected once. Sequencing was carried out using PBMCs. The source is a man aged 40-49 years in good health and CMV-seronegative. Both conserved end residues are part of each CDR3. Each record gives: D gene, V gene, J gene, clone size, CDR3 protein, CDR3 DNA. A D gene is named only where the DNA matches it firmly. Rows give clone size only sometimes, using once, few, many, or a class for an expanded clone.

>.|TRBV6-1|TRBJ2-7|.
CASSLTGGLTSEQYF
TGTGCCAGCAGTCTAACCGGGGGGCTTACATCCGAGCAGTACTTC
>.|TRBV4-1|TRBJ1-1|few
CASSQPTQGTEAFF
TGCGCCAGCAGCCAACCGACTCAGGGCACTGAAGCTTTCTTT
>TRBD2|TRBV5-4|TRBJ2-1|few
CASSIRLAGGYDEQFF
TGTGCCAGCAGCATCCGACTAGCGGGGGGGTATGATGAGCAGTTCTTC
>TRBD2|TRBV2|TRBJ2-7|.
CASSSTSGGFYEQYF
TGTGCCAGCAGTTCCACTAGCGGGGGATTCTACGAGCAGTACTTC
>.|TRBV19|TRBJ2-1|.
CASSEIQGTPYNEQFF
TGTGCCAGTAGCGAGATACAGGGTACCCCCTACAATGAGCAGTTCTTC
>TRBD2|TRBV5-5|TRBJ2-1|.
CASSHKAGAMNNEQFF
TGTGCCAGCAGTCATAAAGCGGGGGCGATGAACAATGAGCAGTTCTTC
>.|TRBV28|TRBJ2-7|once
CASSFTGRRGSYEQYF
TGTGCCAGCAGTTTCACAGGCAGGAGGGGATCCTACGAGCAGTACTTC
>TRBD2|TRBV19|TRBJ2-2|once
CASSALAGWNTGELFF
TGTGCCAGTAGTGCACTAGCGGGATGGAACACCGGGGAGCTGTTTTTT
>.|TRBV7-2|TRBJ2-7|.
CASSSTTGGIGEQYF
TGTGCCAGCAGCTCCACCACAGGTGGGATTGGCGAGCAGTACTTC
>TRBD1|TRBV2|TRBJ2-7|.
CASNPQGVIGEQYF
TGTGCCAGCAATCCACAGGGGGTAATTGGCGAGCAGTACTTC
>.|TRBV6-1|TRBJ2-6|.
CASSDRYSGANVLTF
TGTGCCAGCAGCGATAGATACTCTGGGGCCAACGTCCTGACTTTC
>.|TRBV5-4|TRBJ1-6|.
CASSLSGHPDSPLHF
TGTGCCAGCAGCTTGTCCGGACACCCCGACTCACCCCTCCACTTT
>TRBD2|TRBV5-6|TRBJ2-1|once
CASSLLAGGPKSYNEQFF
TGTGCCAGCAGCCTACTAGCGGGGGGGCCCAAGTCCTACAATGAGCAGTTCTTC
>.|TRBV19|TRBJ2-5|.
CASRGPQETQYF
TGTGCCAGTAGGGGCCCCCAAGAGACCCAGTACTTC
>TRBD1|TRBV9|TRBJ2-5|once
CASSVGGQDRGKETQYF
TGTGCCAGCAGCGTAGGGGGTCAGGACAGGGGAAAGGAGACCCAGTACTTC
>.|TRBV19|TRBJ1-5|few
CASSPPGGSQHF
TGTGCCAGTAGTCCGCCGGGGGGTTCCCAGCATTTT
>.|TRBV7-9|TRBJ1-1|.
CASSLGSWTEAFF
TGTGCCAGCAGCTTGGGGAGCTGGACTGAAGCTTTCTTT
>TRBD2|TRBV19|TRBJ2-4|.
CASSTRLAELKNIQYF
TGTGCCAGTAGCACCCGACTAGCGGAATTGAAAAACATTCAGTACTTC
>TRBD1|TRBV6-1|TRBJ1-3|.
CASSGGVRGPGNTIYF
TGTGCCAGCAGTGGAGGAGTCAGGGGGCCTGGAAACACCATATATTTT
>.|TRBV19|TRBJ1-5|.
CASSMGHRNQPQHF
TGTGCCAGTAGTATGGGGCACCGCAATCAGCCCCAGCATTTT
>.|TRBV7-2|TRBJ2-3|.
CASSTRLKRSDTQYF
TGTGCCAGCAGCACCCGCCTCAAGCGGTCGGATACGCAGTATTTT
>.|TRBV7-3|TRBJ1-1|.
CASSSQGLRSTEAFF
TGTGCCAGCAGCTCCCAGGGGTTGCGGAGCACTGAAGCTTTCTTT
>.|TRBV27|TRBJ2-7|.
CASSYLDSFYEQYF
TGTGCCAGCAGTTACCTGGACAGTTTCTACGAGCAGTACTTC
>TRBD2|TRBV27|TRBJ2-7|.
CASSLKGTSGGAYEQYF
TGTGCCAGCAGTTTAAAGGGAACTAGCGGGGGGGCCTACGAGCAGTACTTC
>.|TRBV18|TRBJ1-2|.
CASSPSGGGAMALYTF
TGTGCCAGCTCACCATCAGGAGGAGGGGCAATGGCCTTATACACCTTC
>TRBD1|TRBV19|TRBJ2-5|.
CASSIYPRGQGARETQYF
TGTGCCAGTAGTATATATCCCCGGGGACAGGGGGCAAGAGAGACCCAGTACTTC
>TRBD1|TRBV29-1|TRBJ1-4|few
CSAMDRGNEKLFF
TGCAGCGCTATGGACAGGGGAAATGAAAAACTGTTTTTT
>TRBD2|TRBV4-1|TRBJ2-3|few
CASSQAGGTQYF
TGCGCCAGCAGCCAAGCGGGAGGAACGCAGTATTTT
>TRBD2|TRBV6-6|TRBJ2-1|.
CASSPGLANHEQFF
TGTGCCAGCAGCCCGGGACTAGCGAACCATGAGCAGTTCTTC
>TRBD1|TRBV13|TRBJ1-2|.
CASSQRTGAESNYGYTF
TGTGCCAGCAGCCAAAGGACAGGGGCGGAATCTAACTATGGCTACACCTTC
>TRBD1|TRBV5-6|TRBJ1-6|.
CASRPTGGLDSPLHF
TGTGCCAGCAGACCGACAGGGGGCTTGGATTCACCCCTCCACTTT
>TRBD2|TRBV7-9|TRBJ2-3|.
CATRSSGGKDTQYF
TGTGCTACTAGGTCTAGCGGGGGGAAAGATACGCAGTATTTT
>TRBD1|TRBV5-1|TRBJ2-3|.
CASSFRTGGTDTQYF
TGCGCCAGCAGCTTTAGGACAGGGGGGACAGATACGCAGTATTTT
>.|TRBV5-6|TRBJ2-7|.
CASSLVGFEQYF
TGTGCCAGCAGCTTGGTTGGCTTCGAGCAGTACTTC
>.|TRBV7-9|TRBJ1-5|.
CASSLGGLNQPQHF
TGTGCCAGCAGCTTAGGGGGCCTCAATCAGCCCCAGCATTTT
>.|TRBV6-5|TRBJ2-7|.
CASRGTSSYEQYF
TGTGCCAGCAGGGGGACATCTTCCTACGAGCAGTACTTC
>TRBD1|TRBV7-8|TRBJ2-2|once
CASSLGQGDTGELFF
TGTGCCAGCAGCCTTGGACAGGGGGACACCGGGGAGCTGTTTTTT
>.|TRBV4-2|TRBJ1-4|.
CASSQGPRNEKLFF
TGTGCCAGCAGCCAAGGACCGCGGAACGAAAAACTGTTTTTT
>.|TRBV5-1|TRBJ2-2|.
CASSQGDWQQRTGELFF
TGCGCCAGCAGCCAGGGGGACTGGCAACAGCGGACCGGGGAGCTGTTTTTT
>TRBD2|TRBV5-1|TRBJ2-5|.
CASSLEASGRETQYF
TGCGCCAGCAGCTTGGAGGCTAGCGGGAGGGAGACCCAGTACTTC
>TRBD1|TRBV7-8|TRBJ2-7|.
CASSFSRQGYEQYF
TGTGCCAGCAGCTTTTCGAGACAGGGGTACGAGCAGTACTTC
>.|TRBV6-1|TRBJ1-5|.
CASSEERNQPQHF
TGTGCCAGCAGTGAAGAACGGAATCAGCCCCAGCATTTT
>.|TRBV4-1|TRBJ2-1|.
CASSRSSGGPYNEQFF
TGCGCCAGCAGCCGATCATCGGGGGGCCCCTACAATGAGCAGTTCTTC
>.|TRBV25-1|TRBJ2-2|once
CASSVIIGGAENPGELFF
TGTGCCAGCAGTGTGATTATTGGGGGGGCAGAGAACCCCGGGGAGCTGTTTTTT
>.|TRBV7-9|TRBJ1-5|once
CASTPGGDQPQHF
TGTGCCAGCACCCCTGGAGGGGATCAGCCCCAGCATTTT
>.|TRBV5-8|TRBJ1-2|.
CASTPLLGQGNYGYTF
TGTGCCAGCACCCCGTTGTTGGGCCAGGGGAACTATGGCTACACCTTC
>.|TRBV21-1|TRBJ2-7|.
CASSKYNEQYF
TGTGCCAGCAGCAAATATAACGAGCAGTACTTC
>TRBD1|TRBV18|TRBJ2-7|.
CASSPIGTGLLGEQYF
TGTGCCAGCTCACCAATCGGGACAGGCCTTCTCGGGGAGCAGTACTTC
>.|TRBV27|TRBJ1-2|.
CASSWAGAGYGYTF
TGTGCCAGCAGTTGGGCGGGCGCGGGCTATGGCTACACCTTC
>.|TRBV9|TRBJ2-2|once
CASSVDGFELTGELFF
TGTGCCAGCAGCGTAGATGGTTTCGAACTCACCGGGGAGCTGTTTTTT
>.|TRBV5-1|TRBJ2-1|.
CASSQGGRYNEQFF
TGCGCCAGCAGCCAAGGGGGTAGGTACAATGAGCAGTTCTTC
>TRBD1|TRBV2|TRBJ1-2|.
CASKGQRSYGYTF
TGTGCCAGCAAGGGACAGAGATCGTATGGCTACACCTTC